This T cell receptor beta chain was sequenced in a study of blood T cells in healthy people across ages. Study-level findings and limits: Donor CMV status, an unknown factor, possibly confounded changes in expanded clonotypes.

The second PCR ran roughly 6 to 11 cycles with a sample-barcoded 5' primer and J-beta primers. Via MiXCR, TCRdb re-called the 5' RACE reads, giving one row per CDR3 protein. The sample records fewer than 2 million distinct CDR3 sequences, about two fifths being singletons. This clonotype was detected a few times. Antigen unknown. Trimming pared 6 bases from V and 5 bases from J, leaving 14 bases between. CDR1 SGHTA and CDR2 FQGTGA come from the germline V gene. This CDR3 is built from 14 residues. V and J are TRBV7-3 and TRBJ2-1, with D possibly matching TRBD1 (6 bases). This sequence originates from a human donor in good health. Material: blood. The CDR3 DNA reads TGTGCCAGCAGTCACGGACAGTTCAACAATGAGCAGTTCTTC. Encoded protein: CASSHGQFNNEQFF.